This T cell receptor (beta chain) is from a study of cytomegalovirus exposure and HLA in healthy donors. A multiplex PCR was run with 60 Vbeta primers and 13 Jbeta primers. The method was immunoSEQ multiplex PCR; TCRdb's version includes in-frame clones alone and lacks a portion of them. The sample consists of about 150,000 clones, roughly four fifths of them appearing once. The CDR3 spans 16 residues. Germline V gene data show CDR1 as MGHRA and CDR2 as YSYEKL. The trim removed 4 bases at V and 0 bases at J, leaving 7 bases unmatched. This sequence joins TRBV4-1 and TRBJ1-2; the match to TRBD1 covers 8 bases. This TCR came from a woman in her forties or fifties in good health and CMV-seropositive. Sequencing was done on a sample of PBMCs. The CDR3 protein is CASSRPGQAPNYGYTF. CDR3 DNA: TGCGCCAGCAGCCGACCGGGACAGGCCCCTAACTATGGCTACACCTTC.